A single sample gave rise to the 26 T cell receptor beta chains below, sequenced in a study of identical twins. TCRdb used MiXCR to reprocess the 5' RACE reads, holding one entry per CDR3 protein. The sample lists about 530,000 distinct CDR3 sequences, about 20% occurring once. This sample was shared with a second study, whose subject was yellow fever vaccine responses in identical twins.

The sample comprised CD4+ T cells sorted from blood. The receptor set was obtained from a woman between 18 and 30 years old in good health.

In this sample, this clonotype turned up a few times. The V and J genes are TRBV6-5 and TRBJ1-3; D ambiguous. Germline V gene lookup returns CDR1 MNHEY and CDR2 SVGAGI. The CDR3 runs 16 residues. Trimming pared 0 bases from V and 0 bases from J, leaving 9 bases between. CDR3 DNA: TGTGCCAGCAGTTACTCGATGTCCGGCTCTGGAAACACCATATATTTT. Amino acids: CASSYSMSGSGNTIYF.

The chain employs TRBV29-1 and TRBJ2-1; D may be TRBD1 (5 bases). The V end lost 2 bases, the J end lost 6 bases, and 14 bases lay between the germline ends. Germline assignment: CDR1 SQVTM and CDR2 ANQGSEA. The CDR3 contains 14 residues. Written as DNA, the CDR3 is TGCAGCGTTGAAAAGGGGCGTATGTTCAATGAGCAGTTCTTC. It encodes CSVEKGRMFNEQFF.

This clonotype was picked up a small number of times. The V call is TRBV11-3, the J call TRBJ2-1; D unclear. V lost 5 bases and J 5 bases, leaving 10 bases between the germline ends. CDR1 and CDR2 (germline): SGHNT, YENEEA. CDR3 length: 13 residues. The CDR3 protein is CASSPFRDNEQFF. The CDR3 region has the DNA TGTGCCAGCAGCCCCTTTCGTGACAATGAGCAGTTCTTC.

This clonotype occurred a few times. The V gene is TRBV3-1, the J gene TRBJ2-1; 8 positions match TRBD2. Germline-derived CDR1 and CDR2 are LGHDT and YNNKEL (reference sequence). V lost 4 bases and J lost 1; bases outside the gene matches: 3. This CDR3 has 15 residues. The DNA of the CDR3 is TGTGCCAGCAGCCCTAGCGGGCGGTCCTACAATGAGCAGTTCTTC. Amino acids: CASSPSGRSYNEQFF.

The table lists this clonotype with a few counts. The CDR3 DNA sequence: TGCGCCAGCAGCTACGGACTAGCGGGGCGTGGTTCTGGGGCCAACGTCCTGACTTTC. This sequence encodes CASSYGLAGRGSGANVLTF. The V and J genes are TRBV5-1 and TRBJ2-6, with 12 bases that match TRBD2. Trimming cost V 3 bases and J 1 base; bases outside gene matches: 8. Germline CDR1 and CDR2: SGHRS and YFSETQ. The CDR3 is 19 amino acids.

The chain uses TRBV12-3 or TRBV12-4 and TRBJ1-5, with TRBD1 as a possible D gene (5 bases). The CDR3 consists of 15 residues. Deletions cut 4 bases from V and 0 bases from J, with 10 bases between. The DNA of the CDR3 is TGTGCCAGCAGTTCACAGGTGAATAGCAATCAGCCCCAGCATTTT. Amino acid sequence: CASSSQVNSNQPQHF.

The chain couples TRBV13 to TRBJ2-1, with a possible D match to TRBD1 (5 bases). Per germline, CDR1 PRHDT and CDR2 FYEKMQ (reference sequence). V lost 3 bases and J lost 0, with 12 bases in between. The CDR3 covers 16 residues. CDR3 nucleotide sequence: TGTGCCAGCAGCTTCCCCCTTAGGGGCTCCTACAATGAGCAGTTCTTC. It specifies CASSFPLRGSYNEQFF. Variable domain in full (rest from reference TRBV13 and TRBJ2-1): AAGVIQSPRHLIKEKRETATLKCYPIPRHDTVYWYQQGPGQDPQFLISFYEKMQSDKGSIPDRFSAQQFSDYHSELNMSSLELGDSALYFCASSFPLRGSYNEQFFGPGTRLTVL.

The chain combines TRBV7-3 with TRBJ2-1; 7 positions agree with TRBD2. Germline assignment: CDR1 SGHTA and CDR2 FQGTGA. The CDR3 totals 13 residues. Trimming cost V 2 bases and J 6 bases; bases outside gene matches: 1. As DNA, the CDR3 is TGTGCCAGCAGCTTATCGGGGGGCAATGAGCAGTTCTTC. This codes for CASSLSGGNEQFF.

This clonotype turned up a few times. The chain joins TRBV5-1 to TRBJ2-7; no clear D. CDR3 length: 16 amino acids. Between the trimmed V and J ends, which lost 2 bases and 2 bases, there was a span of 17 bases. In germline, CDR1 is SGHRS, CDR2 YFSETQ. CDR3 sequence: CASSFSGLDLTYEQYF. The CDR3 bases are TGCGCCAGCAGCTTCTCGGGTCTTGACCTAACCTACGAGCAGTACTTC.

This chain uses TRBV9 with TRBJ2-5, with no clear D. Germline V CDR1 and CDR2: SGDLS, YYNGEE. With 5 bases removed from V and 5 bases from J, the gap between germline ends came to 7 bases. The CDR3 is 11 amino acids. The CDR3 here is CASRVSETQYF. The DNA of the CDR3 is TGTGCCAGCAGGGTGTCGGAGACCCAGTACTTC.

The chain combines TRBV7-9 with TRBJ2-3; a weak D match, TRBD2 (6 bases). The V end lost 2 bases, the J end lost 4 bases, and 10 bases lay between the germline ends. This CDR3 spans 14 amino acids. Germline CDR1 SEHNR, CDR2 FQNEAQ (reference sequence). Written as DNA, the CDR3 is TGTGCCAGCAGCTTAACGCGGGACTCAGATACGCAGTATTTT. Its protein is CASSLTRDSDTQYF. Full variable domain (outside the CDR3, taken from reference TRBV7-9 and TRBJ2-3): DTGVSQNPRHKITKRGQNVTFRCDPISEHNRLYWYRQTLGQGPEFLTYFQNEAQLEKSRLLSDRFSAERPKGSFSTLEIQRTEQGDSAMYLCASSLTRDSDTQYFGPGTRLTVL.

This clonotype was seen a few times. V and J are TRBV27 and TRBJ1-2; TRBD1 matches at 9 bases. V lost 3 bases and J lost 4; bases outside the gene matches: 6. This CDR3 contains 15 residues. Germline CDR1 reads MNHEY; CDR2 reads SMNVEV (reference sequence). CDR3 coding DNA: TGTGCCAGCAGTTTGGGGACAGGGTTTCTCTATGGCTACACCTTC. Amino acids: CASSLGTGFLYGYTF.

This chain uses TRBV24-1 with TRBJ2-1, with 9 bases identical to TRBD1. Germline CDR1 KGHDR, CDR2 SFDVKD. CDR3 size: 15 residues. V shed 3 bases, J shed 8 bases, and the junction held 7 bases outside the gene matches. This CDR3 is CATSDTGTGRDEQFF. CDR3 sequence (DNA): TGTGCCACCAGTGATACCGGGACAGGGAGAGATGAGCAGTTCTTC.

This clonotype was seen more than once but under ten times. Mismatch with germline at one junction end may stem from a read error. This chain connects TRBV20-1 to TRBJ2-4, with D unresolved. The CDR3 has 11 residues. CDR1 is DFQATT and CDR2 is SNEGSKA in the germline V gene (reference sequence). The CDR3 DNA sequence: TGCAGTGCAAGGCGAGGAGCTATCGGGTCGTTC. Translation gives CSARRGAIGSF.

The genes are TRBV5-1 and TRBJ2-3; D possibly uses TRBD1 or TRBD2 (5 bases each). V dropped 2 bases and J dropped 0 bases, with 13 bases sitting between them. Germline V gene data show CDR1 as SGHRS and CDR2 as YFSETQ. CDR3 length equals 16 residues. The CDR3 sequence: CASSFGTSTSTDTQYF. The CDR3 DNA sequence: TGCGCCAGCAGCTTCGGGACCTCCACCAGCACAGATACGCAGTATTTT. The variable domain in full, with the rest retrieved from reference TRBV5-1 and TRBJ2-3, is KAGVTQTPRYLIKTRGQQVTLSCSPISGHRSVSWYQQTPGQGLQFLFEYFSETQRNKGNFPGRFSGRQFSNSRSEMNVSTLELGDSALYLCASSFGTSTSTDTQYFGPGTRLTVL.

V usage is TRBV28 and J usage is TRBJ2-4; maybe TRBD1 (6 bases). Trimming took off 7 bases at V and 1 base at J, with 11 bases between the two ends. The germline gives CDR1 MDHEN, CDR2 SYDVKM. The CDR3 length is 14 residues. CDR3 region: CASTTGTAKNIQYF. The CDR3 DNA reads TGTGCCAGCACTACAGGGACGGCCAAAAACATTCAGTACTTC.

The chain recombines TRBV5-1 with TRBJ2-1, with TRBD1 identical over 9 bases. The CDR3 consists of 15 residues. Germline-derived CDR1 and CDR2 are SGHRS and YFSETQ. The trim removed 5 bases at V and 5 bases at J, leaving 8 bases unmatched. CDR3 coding DNA: TGCGCCAGCAGTTATGGGGACAGGGAAAACAATGAGCAGTTCTTC. Protein sequence: CASSYGDRENNEQFF.

V gene TRBV12-3 or TRBV12-4 combines with J gene TRBJ2-5, with D tentatively TRBD1 (6 bases). The CDR3 spans 14 residues. V was shortened by 2 bases and J by 5 bases, with 12 bases between the two germline ends. The CDR3 DNA sequence: TGTGCCAGCAGTTTACAGGGGACGACGGAGACCCAGTACTTC. It translates to CASSLQGTTETQYF.

This chain joins TRBV20-1 and TRBJ2-1, with D perhaps being TRBD1 or TRBD2 (5 bases each). Trimming cost V 7 bases and J 8 bases, with 15 bases left between them. Germline CDR1 reads DFQATT; CDR2 reads SNEGSKA (reference sequence). This CDR3 has 12 amino acids. In DNA, the CDR3 is TGCAGTGTCGCAGGGTTCGGGGATGAGCAGTTCTTC. Protein: CSVAGFGDEQFF.

The J gene is TRBJ2-3, the V gene TRBV21-1; TRBD1, as called in the table, went unchecked against the DNA. TRBV21-1 is a documented pseudogene. This CDR3 region has 16 residues. The CDR3 coding sequence is TGTGCCAGCAGCAAACGGGGGGACAGGGGCACAGATACGCAGTATTTT. This encodes CASSKRGDRGTDTQYF.

This clonotype was recorded a few times. The CDR3 region is CASSLEWGREKLFF. The CDR3 DNA reads TGCGCCAGCAGCTTGGAATGGGGGCGCGAAAAACTGTTTTTT. The V and J genes are TRBV5-1 and TRBJ1-4, with a possible D match to TRBD1 (6 bases). CDR3 length: 14 residues. Trimming removed 0 bases from V and 8 bases from J, with 11 bases in between. Looked up from germline, CDR1 is SGHRS and CDR2 is YFSETQ.

This clonotype appeared a few times. The chain links TRBV12-3 or TRBV12-4 to TRBJ2-2; no definite D call. The V end lost 5 bases, the J end lost 6 bases, and 7 bases lay between the germline ends. The CDR3 totals 12 residues. CDR3 loop: CASSIYSGELFF. In DNA, the CDR3 is TGTGCCAGCAGTATTTATTCCGGGGAGCTGTTTTTT.

V usage is TRBV4-1 and J usage is TRBJ1-2; TRBD1 might be the D (6 bases). This CDR3 spans 15 amino acids. The germline V gene encodes CDR1 MGHRA and CDR2 YSYEKL. V lost 0 bases, J lost 5 bases, and 13 bases lay in between. This chain's CDR3 is CASSQERGARYGYTF. The DNA for the CDR3 is TGCGCCAGCAGCCAAGAAAGGGGGGCCCGGTATGGCTACACCTTC.

Ten or more counts support this clonotype. V is TRBV3-1 and J is TRBJ2-2; TRBD1 matches at 9 bases. The trim removed 4 bases at V and 5 bases at J, leaving 8 bases unmatched. Germline V gene sequence: CDR1 LGHDT, CDR2 YNNKEL (reference sequence). CDR3 length: 16 amino acids. DNA for the CDR3: TGTGCCAGCAGCCTACAGGGGGCCGTCCGAACCGGGGAGCTGTTTTTT. Its protein is CASSLQGAVRTGELFF.

In its sample, this clonotype was seen a few times. The chain couples TRBV6-1 to TRBJ2-3; D gene unclear. Deletions cut 2 bases from V and 9 bases from J, with 12 bases between. CDR3 length equals 13 residues. Germline V CDR1 and CDR2: MNHNS, SASEGT. The chain's CDR3 is CASSEYLGRTQYF. The CDR3 DNA reads as TGTGCCAGCAGTGAATACCTAGGTCGGACGCAGTATTTT.

This clonotype showed up just a few times. The CDR3 DNA follows: TGTGCCAGCAGCCAACACCCACTAGGCCAACTTGCTTGGACGGCCGGGGAGCTGTTTTTT. Its protein product is CASSQHPLGQLAWTAGELFF. The chain uses TRBV3-1 and TRBJ2-2, with D possibly matching TRBD2 (5 bases). V was shortened by 2 bases and J by 6 bases, with 28 bases between the two germline ends. This CDR3 region has 20 residues. Germline V gene lookup returns CDR1 LGHDT and CDR2 YNNKEL (reference sequence).